This TCR beta chain was retrieved from a study of shared clonotypes between healthy human individuals. An even split of each subset's genomic DNA across several immunoSEQ plates was performed. Using ten immunoSEQ deep assay plates, investigators sequenced unsorted PBMC DNA. Study processing details: Filtering differed, since immunoSEQ gave only junction sequences and no quality scores. TCRdb keeps only in-frame clones here, not all; method: immunoSEQ multiplex PCR. V and J calls and clone size are copied from that table; D and trimming were computed from the DNA. This table holds a few hundred thousand clones, approximately 71% found once. The CDR3 runs 14 residues. Germline V CDR1 and CDR2: SGHRS, YFSETQ. Germline trimming cut 4 bases from V and 4 bases from J; bases unmatched to any gene: 5.

The rearrangement uses TRBV5-1 and TRBJ2-5, with 9 bases matching TRBD2. The receptor was isolated from a woman aged 40 to 50 in good health. Some clones in this sample may be carry-over from other donors' samples. Sequencing was carried out using PBMCs. The CDR3 nucleotides are TGCGCCAGCAGCGAGACTAGCGGCTCAGAGACCCAGTACTTC. Residues: CASSETSGSETQYF. The full variable domain, rest sourced from reference TRBV5-1 and TRBJ2-5, is KAGVTQTPRYLIKTRGQQVTLSCSPISGHRSVSWYQQTPGQGLQFLFEYFSETQRNKGNFPGRFSGRQFSNSRSEMNVSTLELGDSALYLCASSETSGSETQYFGPGTRLLVL.